The 19 T cell receptor beta chains presented below share a single source sample, sequenced in a study of shared clonotypes between healthy human individuals. Using immunoSEQ multiplex PCR, the repertoire was profiled, and TCRdb retains in-frame clones only, with some absent. The sample carries about 1.1 million clones, 75% to 80% recorded once. Sequencing input: memory CD4+ T cells from PBMCs. Subset: CD45RA-negative fraction. These TCRs come from a man aged 18 to 30 in good health. Some clones in this sample may be carry-over from other donors' samples.

V is TRBV14 and J is TRBJ2-4; 7 bases align to TRBD2. Germline V lookup: CDR1 SGHDN, CDR2 FVKESK. The CDR3 extends over 15 amino acids. The ends lost 0 bases at V and 6 bases at J; junction bases unmatched: 5. In DNA, the CDR3 is TGTGCCAGCAGCCAAGATATGACGGGGGGAAACATTCAGTACTTC. Translated, it gives CASSQDMTGGNIQYF.

The gene calls are TRBV19 and TRBJ2-7, with D perhaps TRBD1 or TRBD2 (5 bases each). Trimming pared 9 bases from V and 5 bases from J, leaving 17 bases between. The CDR3 sequence is 13 residues long. In germline, CDR1 is LNHDA, CDR2 SQIVND (reference sequence). The CDR3 loop reads CARRVGVRHEQYF. DNA of the CDR3: TGTGCCAGAAGAGTGGGGGTCCGCCACGAGCAGTACTTC.

The CDR3, as DNA: TGTGCCAGCAGCCCGGGTGACGAGCAGTACTTC. Protein: CASSPGDEQYF. V and J are TRBV6-5 and TRBJ2-7; D is uncertain. V lost 6 bases and J lost 5, with 8 bases in between. The length of the CDR3 is 11 residues. Germline lookup yields CDR1 MNHEY and CDR2 SVGAGI.

This clone has just one count. The rearrangement joins TRBV5-5 to TRBJ2-5; 8 nucleotides agree with TRBD1. This CDR3 contains 13 residues. Trimming cost V 0 bases and J 14 bases; bases outside gene matches: 9. The V gene's germline CDR1 is SGHKS and CDR2 YYEKEE (reference sequence). This chain's CDR3 is CASSLAGGGWDYF. Here the CDR3 DNA reads TGTGCCAGCAGCTTGGCAGGGGGCGGCTGGGATTACTTC.

The V gene is TRBV29-1, the J gene TRBJ2-1; tentative D call: TRBD1 (6 bases). Germline V CDR1 and CDR2: SQVTM, ANQGSEA. This CDR3 has 15 residues. Trimming removed 7 bases at V and 2 bases at J, with 18 bases between. The CDR3 DNA sequence: TGCAGCGCCCGAACAGGGCAGGGCCCCTACAATGAGCAGTTCTTC. It encodes CSARTGQGPYNEQFF.

A few counts support this clone. The chain joins TRBV5-6 to TRBJ2-1; 9 positions match TRBD1. CDR1 is SGHDT, CDR2 YYEEEE, per germline. The V gene end was trimmed by 1 base and the J gene end by 5 bases; junction bases not matched to a gene: 4. CDR3 length equals 15 residues. As DNA, the CDR3 is TGTGCCAGCAGCTTGAGGGGACAGGGAGACAATGAGCAGTTCTTC. Encoded protein: CASSLRGQGDNEQFF.

There are a few counts of this clone. V is TRBV5-4 and J is TRBJ2-5; TRBD2 matches at 12 bases. V gave up 5 bases and J gave up 6 bases; unmatched junction bases: 17. Germline assignment: CDR1 SGHNT and CDR2 YYREEE (reference sequence). This CDR3 region has 18 residues. The CDR3 sequence is CASSSALAGGPMMKTQYF. CDR3 nucleotides: TGTGCCAGCAGTTCTGCCCTAGCGGGAGGGCCTATGATGAAGACCCAGTACTTC.

CDR3 sequence: CASSEPLGAGNQPQHF. In DNA form, the CDR3 reads TGTGCCAGCAGTGAACCCTTAGGGGCAGGCAATCAGCCCCAGCATTTT. The V call is TRBV6-1, the J call TRBJ1-5; a weak D match, TRBD1 (5 bases). The ends were cut back, 2 bases at V and 2 bases at J, with 13 bases in the middle. CDR3 size: 16 residues. Germline lookup yields CDR1 MNHNS and CDR2 SASEGT.

This clone was seen at least ten times. The V and J genes are TRBV6-5 and TRBJ2-7; 9 nucleotides match TRBD1. In germline, CDR1 is MNHEY, CDR2 SVGAGI. V dropped 7 bases and J dropped 1; count of bases not matched to a gene: 2. The CDR3 extends over 13 amino acids. Written as DNA, the CDR3 is TGTGCCAGCAAGGGACAGGGATCCTACGAGCAGTACTTC. Amino acid sequence: CASKGQGSYEQYF.

The genes are TRBV9 and TRBJ2-4; unclear D gene. The CDR3 has 14 amino acids. V lost 0 bases and J lost 7, with 11 bases in between. Looked up from germline, CDR1 is SGDLS and CDR2 is YYNGEE. CDR3 sequence: CASSVEPGQNIQYF. The CDR3 coding sequence is TGTGCCAGCAGCGTAGAACCGGGTCAGAACATTCAGTACTTC.

Comment on this clone: Additional DNA sequences in this sample encode the identical CDR3. The chain combines TRBV19 with TRBJ1-1, with 7 bases lining up with TRBD1. Looked up from germline, CDR1 is LNHDA and CDR2 is SQIVND (reference sequence). The CDR3 contains 14 residues. Trimming cost V 6 bases and J 0 bases; bases outside gene matches: 4. The CDR3 loop is CASSPQGMNTEAFF. The DNA of the CDR3 is TGTGCCAGTAGCCCACAGGGGATGAACACTGAAGCTTTCTTT.

This clone was found a few times. V is TRBV5-1 and J is TRBJ2-5, with D possibly TRBD1 on 5 matching bases. The CDR3 is 16 amino acids. In germline, CDR1 is SGHRS, CDR2 YFSETQ. Deletions cut 1 base from V and 5 bases from J, with 18 bases between. The CDR3: CASSLPQGLGLETQYF. The DNA of the CDR3 is TGCGCCAGCAGCTTGCCTCAGGGTCTTGGTTTGGAGACCCAGTACTTC.

This clone was counted once. This chain connects TRBV4-2 to TRBJ2-1, with D hard to call. Per the germline V gene, CDR1 is LGHNA and CDR2 is YNFKEQ. The CDR3 runs to 14 residues. Trimming shortened V by 5 bases and J by 5 bases, and 13 bases separated the two germline ends. CDR3 region: CASSDYRANNEQFF. The CDR3 DNA is TGTGCCAGCAGCGATTACCGGGCCAACAATGAGCAGTTCTTC.

The V gene is TRBV5-1, the J gene TRBJ1-2; D uncertain. Trimming took off 4 bases at V and 4 bases at J, with 23 bases between the two ends. The CDR3 runs to 17 residues. The germline gives CDR1 SGHRS, CDR2 YFSETQ. Written as DNA, the CDR3 is TGCGCCAGCAGCCTACCCCCGGTGGCAGGCTCTCTCTATGGCTACACCTTC. It encodes CASSLPPVAGSLYGYTF.

The CDR3 region is CASTSLSGSGRRNEQFF. The CDR3 DNA is TGTGCCAGCACGTCCCTCAGCGGGAGCGGGAGGAGGAATGAGCAGTTCTTC. This chain connects TRBV14 to TRBJ2-1, with 9 bases fitting TRBD2. V dropped 7 bases and J dropped 7; count of bases not matched to a gene: 17. This CDR3 comprises 17 residues. The germline gives CDR1 SGHDN, CDR2 FVKESK.

The J gene is TRBJ1-2, the V gene TRBV30; TRBD1 matches 8 bases. The CDR3 extends over 12 amino acids. V trimming: 2 bases; J trimming: 7 bases; junction bases outside the gene matches: 3. Germline V CDR1 and CDR2: GTSNPN, SVGIG (reference sequence). CDR3 in amino acids: CAWSPGGSGYTF. CDR3 bases: TGTGCCTGGAGTCCAGGGGGCTCTGGCTACACCTTC.

The chain has TRBV4-2 and TRBJ2-1; D is unresolved. The V end was cut by 2 bases, the J end by 9 bases, with 11 bases between. The CDR3 has 13 amino acids. Germline V CDR1 and CDR2: LGHNA, YNFKEQ. The CDR3 sequence is CASSQPSIGEQFF. In nucleotides, the CDR3 is TGTGCCAGCAGCCAACCCTCAATCGGTGAGCAGTTCTTC.

The chain couples TRBV10-3 to TRBJ2-1, with TRBD2 identical over 11 bases. The germline CDR1 and CDR2 sequences are ENHRY and SYGVKD. The CDR3 length is 11 residues. Trimming cost V 11 bases and J 7 bases; bases outside gene matches: 1. The CDR3 DNA reads TGTGCCCCTAGCGGGGGGAATGAGCAGTTCTTC. Its translation: CAPSGGNEQFF.

The chain employs TRBV2 and TRBJ2-2; 12 nucleotides agree with TRBD2. The CDR3 covers 16 residues. Germline CDR1 SNHLY, CDR2 FYNNEI. The J segment lost 5 bases and the V segment lost 11 bases, leaving 12 bases of the junction unmatched. The CDR3 protein is CASRGPSGRGTGELFF. CDR3 nucleotides: TGTGCCTCAAGGGGACCTAGCGGGAGGGGAACCGGGGAGCTGTTTTTT.